The clone carrying this T cell receptor beta chain showed up many times. MiXCR was run by TCRdb on the RACE reads, yielding one entry per CDR3 protein. The sample holds 45,000 or so distinct CDR3 sequences, approximately 4.8% seen once. This sample stems from a study of human T cells and chemical hapten exposure. Indicated time point: healthy volunteer bleed at 2 weeks. Extraction yielded total RNA from whole blood (unfractionated). This CDR3 is 18 amino acids long. Unmatched junction bases numbered 9, after V lost 3 bases and J lost 1 base. Germline V gene lookup returns CDR1 MDHEN and CDR2 SYDVKM. Sequenced material: whole blood. The TCR sequence derives from a human donor in good health. Some clones in this sample may be carry-over from other donors' samples. The rearrangement links TRBV28 to TRBJ2-3; 11 bases align to TRBD2. CDR3 residues: CASSLISLAGGRTDTQYF. For the CDR3, the DNA is TGTGCCAGCAGTTTGATTTCCCTAGCGGGAGGACGCACAGATACGCAGTATTTT.